The 24 T cell receptor beta chains in this list originate from one sample, sequenced in a study of tumor-infiltrating lymphocytes in primary liver carcinoma. The researchers produced TCR beta cDNA from around 500 ng total RNA with a constant-region primer. Each TCR beta library was derived from three nested multiplex PCR rounds that employed slightly modified ARM-PCR. Both of the initial two PCR rounds ran for about 9 cycles and employed TRBV1-TRBV30 forward primers alongside a C-beta reverse primer. TCRdb reprocessed the multiplex PCR reads with MiXCR, giving one entry per CDR3 protein. The data show 100,000 or so distinct CDR3 sequences, around three quarters seen once. Co-extracting RNA and DNA was done with about 20-33 mg of unsorted bulk tissue as input. The sequenced sample was liver tumor tissue from sampling region 5. The subset here: tumor region T5, tumor centre. The source is a woman aged 55-69 years with primary liver carcinoma and hepatitis B virus infection.

The rearrangement links TRBV11-2 to TRBJ1-4; no definite D call. Deletions cut 4 bases from V and 12 bases from J, with 24 bases between. The CDR3 has 16 amino acids. CDR1 is SGHAT, CDR2 FQNNGV, per germline. DNA of the CDR3: TGTGCCAGCAGCTCAGGACCTCAAATGACTGCTGATGAACTGTTTTTT. Amino acids: CASSSGPQMTADELFF.

Turning to this clonotype: Likely a read error: the CDR3 ends without its conserved phenylalanine or tryptophan. V usage is TRBV11-2 and J usage is TRBJ2-5; 9 nucleotides agree with TRBD1. Germline V gene lookup returns CDR1 SGHAT and CDR2 FQNNGV. There are 15 residues in the CDR3. The CDR3 DNA reads as TGTGCTAGCAGCTTAAGGACAGGGGAAGGGGAGATACAGTACTTA. It is translated as CASSLRTGEGEIQYL.

Remarks on this clonotype: Because the CDR3 is missing its conserved closing phenylalanine or tryptophan, this is likely a read error. The CDR3 loop reads CAWTNVRGPTPSGAKVLTS. The CDR3, as DNA: TGTGCCTGGACCAACGTGCGGGGGCCTACCCCATCTGGGGCCAAGGTCCTGACTTCC. The chain carries TRBV30 and TRBJ2-6, with D perhaps matching TRBD2 (7 bases). The CDR3 is made up of 19 amino acids. CDR1 is GTSNPN, CDR2 SVGIG, per germline (reference sequence).

Note on this clonotype: Germline is not matched at one junction end, which may reflect a read error. V usage is TRBV12-3 or TRBV12-4 and J usage is TRBJ2-5; the D is unclear. This CDR3 contains 11 residues. CDR3: CAISLRETQYF. In DNA form, the CDR3 reads TGTGCCATCAGTTTGCGAGAGACCCAGTACTTC.

Here the CDR3 reads CASSRTGTGNEQYF. CDR3 coding DNA: TGTGCCAGCAGCCGAACAGGAACAGGGAACGAGCAGTACTTC. The rearrangement links TRBV14 to TRBJ2-7, with a tentative D call TRBD1 (6 bases). The length of the CDR3 is 14 residues. Germline lookup yields CDR1 SGHDN and CDR2 FVKESK. Between the trimmed V and J ends, which lost 4 bases and 5 bases, there was a span of 15 bases.

V usage is TRBV10-2 and J usage is TRBJ2-1, with D perhaps matching TRBD1 (5 bases). Germline V gene sequence: CDR1 WSHSY, CDR2 SAAADI. V dropped 2 bases and J dropped 4 bases, with 12 bases sitting between them. The CDR3 runs 15 residues. The CDR3 DNA reads TGCGCCAGCAGTGAGGGGGCCCCCACTTACAATGAGCAGTTCTTC. Its translation is CASSEGAPTYNEQFF.

This clonotype showed up just a few times. One end of the junction is discordant with germline, which a read error may explain. The chain joins TRBV6-6 to TRBJ1-6; D gene unclear. The CDR3 spans 17 residues. Germline V gives CDR1 MNHNY, CDR2 SVGAGI (reference sequence). The CDR3 is CASSSRGGNSYSSPLHF. CDR3 nucleotides: TGTGCCAGCAGTTCCCGGGGAGGAAACTCCTATAGTTCACCCCTCCACTTT.

This clonotype was seen only once. The genes are TRBV11-2 and TRBJ2-1, with 8 bases aligning to TRBD2. The CDR3 has 16 amino acids. The germline gives CDR1 SGHAT, CDR2 FQNNGV. J gave up 4 bases and V 4 bases, and 9 bases lay outside the gene matches. CDR3 residues: CASSYGTSGEYNEQFF. Written as DNA, the CDR3 is TGTGCCAGCAGCTACGGAACTAGCGGAGAGTACAATGAGCAGTTCTTC.

About this clonotype itself: Since a much larger clone is just one base distant, this may be a read error. This chain connects TRBV28 to TRBJ1-5; no definite D call. The germline V gene has CDR1 MDHEN and CDR2 SYDVKM. This CDR3 has 13 amino acids. The CDR3 nucleotides are TGTACCAGCAGACAAAATCCAATTCAGCCCCAGCATTTT. This codes for CTSRQNPIQPQHF.

In this sample, this clonotype turned up once. One end of the junction is discordant with germline, which a read error may explain. The chain carries TRBV6-5 and TRBJ1-2; D is possibly TRBD1 (5 bases). CDR3 length: 17 amino acids. Germline V gene data show CDR1 as MNHEY and CDR2 as SVGAGI. The CDR3 bases are TGTACCAGCAAAACATGGGGGAGTAGGGCATCGGGGCATGGCTACACCTTC. It is translated as CTSKTWGSRASGHGYTF.

Judged by abundance, this clonotype is medium-sized. This chain links TRBV11-2 with TRBJ2-7, with 11 bases identical to TRBD2. J was trimmed by 12 bases and V by 2 bases; bases with no gene match: 6. This CDR3 is built from 13 residues. Germline-derived CDR1 and CDR2 are SGHAT and FQNNGV. CDR3 DNA: TGTGCCAGCAGCTTAAAGACTAGCGGGAAACCGTACTTC. As protein: CASSLKTSGKPYF. Based on the CDR3 plus reference TRBV11-2 and TRBJ2-7, the full variable domain is EAGVAQSPRYKIIEKRQSVAFWCNPISGHATLYWYQQILGQGPKLLIQFQNNGVVDDSQLPKDRFSAERLKGVDSTLKIQPAKLEDSAVYLCASSLKTSGKPYFGPGTRLTVT.

This rearrangement joins TRBV24-1 to TRBJ2-3; 7 positions match TRBD1. From germline, CDR1 is KGHDR and CDR2 SFDVKD. V was clipped by 6 bases and J by 5 bases; unmatched bases: 7. The CDR3 spans 14 residues. The CDR3: CATSITPGGDTQYF. CDR3 in DNA: TGTGCCACCAGTATCACCCCAGGGGGAGATACGCAGTATTTT.

In the case of this clonotype: The junction differs from germline at one of its ends, possibly a read error. The J gene is TRBJ2-7, the V gene TRBV4-1; 7 positions match TRBD2. This CDR3 is built from 16 residues. The germline gives CDR1 MGHRA, CDR2 YSYEKL. The CDR3 DNA reads TGCGCCAGTAGCCAAGGAAGCGGGATGGCCGGCTACGAGCAGTACTTC. Amino acids: CASSQGSGMAGYEQYF.

As concerns this clonotype: One end of the junction varies from germline; a read error may be responsible. The V call is TRBV5-4, the J call TRBJ2-3; D could derive from TRBD1 or TRBD2 (5 bases each). There are 16 residues in the CDR3. The germline V gene encodes CDR1 SGHNT and CDR2 YYREEE (reference sequence). The CDR3 DNA sequence: TGTGTCAGCAGCTTCCCAGGGAGACATAGCACAGATACGCAGTATTTT. Encoded protein: CVSSFPGRHSTDTQYF. Looking up the rest from reference TRBV5-4 and TRBJ2-3 gives the full variable domain: ETGVTQSPTHLIKTRGQQVTLRCSSQSGHNTVSWYQQALGQGPQFIFQYYREEENGRGNFPPRFSGLQFPNYSSELNVNALELDDSALYLCVSSFPGRHSTDTQYFGPGTRLTVL.

To note about this clonotype: Sequence at one end of the junction differs from germline and may be a read error. The V call is TRBV28, the J call TRBJ2-3; D is ambiguous. Germline CDR1 MDHEN, CDR2 SYDVKM. The CDR3 is 12 amino acids. The CDR3 spells CASSSWEDTQYF. CDR3 in DNA: TGTGCCAGTAGTTCCTGGGAAGATACGCAGTATTTT.

Note on this clonotype: Germline and junction disagree at one end, which may indicate a read error. This chain uses TRBV28 with TRBJ2-3; TRBD2 aligns across 7 bases. The CDR3 length is 17 residues. Germline-derived CDR1 and CDR2 are MDHEN and SYDVKM. The CDR3 region is CTSSLAASGSSTDTQYF. The DNA for the CDR3 is TGTACCAGCAGTTTGGCGGCTAGCGGCTCTAGCACAGATACGCAGTATTTT. Looking up the rest from reference TRBV28 and TRBJ2-3 gives the full variable domain: DVKVTQSSRYLVKRTGEKVFLECVQDMDHENMFWYRQDPGLGLRLIYFSYDVKMKEKGDIPEGYSVSREKKERFSLILESASTNQTSMYLCTSSLAASGSSTDTQYFGPGTRLTVL.

In regard to this clonotype: At one boundary the junction diverges from the germline segment, which might be a read error. The chain recombines TRBV11-2 with TRBJ2-1; tentative D call: TRBD2 (6 bases). This CDR3 spans 16 amino acids. Germline CDR1 reads SGHAT; CDR2 reads FQNNGV. The DNA of the CDR3 is TGTGTCAGCAGCTTCTCTAGGGGACTTGTGGAAAATGAGCAGTTCTTC. This sequence encodes CVSSFSRGLVENEQFF.

Of note for this clonotype: The germline gene is not matched at one end of the junction; a read error may be the cause. The V and J genes are TRBV29-1 and TRBJ2-7; 11 positions match TRBD1. In germline, CDR1 is SQVTM, CDR2 ANQGSEA. The CDR3 consists of 13 residues. The DNA for the CDR3 is TGCAGTGCTAGGACAGGGGGCGAATACAAGCAATACTTC. Protein: CSARTGGEYKQYF.

On this clonotype itself: A clone one base away is much larger, so this may be a read error. The rearrangement links TRBV5-4 to TRBJ2-3, with 8 nucleotides matching TRBD1. The CDR3 sequence is 14 residues long. Germline lookup yields CDR1 SGHNT and CDR2 YYREEE (reference sequence). The CDR3 DNA sequence: TGTGCCAGCAGAACACAGGGGGGAAGAGATACGCAGTGTTTT. As protein: CASRTQGGRDTQCF.

This clonotype was detected only once. One junction end disagrees with the germline gene, perhaps due to a read error. The CDR3: CVSRTVTRGSYEQFF. In DNA form, the CDR3 reads TGCGTCAGCCGTACGGTCACTAGAGGGAGCTATGAGCAGTTCTTC. The J gene is TRBJ2-1, the V gene TRBV5-1; possible D gene TRBD2, 5 bases. The germline gives CDR1 SGHRS, CDR2 YFSETQ. The CDR3 totals 15 residues. The full variable domain, rest sourced from reference TRBV5-1 and TRBJ2-1, is KAGVTQTPRYLIKTRGQQVTLSCSPISGHRSVSWYQQTPGQGLQFLFEYFSETQRNKGNFPGRFSGRQFSNSRSEMNVSTLELGDSALYLCVSRTVTRGSYEQFFGPGTRLTVL.

In its sample, this clonotype was seen many times. V gene TRBV6-5 combines with J gene TRBJ2-1; TRBD2 aligns across 7 bases. The CDR3 extends over 16 amino acids. The V and J ends lost 4 bases and 1 base, in that order; junction bases with no gene match: 7. Germline V lookup: CDR1 MNHEY, CDR2 SVGAGI. The CDR3 loop reads CASSLAGSGSYNEQFF. In nucleotides, the CDR3 is TGTGCCAGCAGTTTGGCGGGTAGCGGGTCCTACAATGAGCAGTTCTTC.

A remark on this clonotype: A read error may account for a junction end that differs from germline. This chain joins TRBV12-3 or TRBV12-4 and TRBJ1-1, with 9 bases fitting TRBD1. The CDR3 runs 13 residues. CDR3 DNA: TGTACCACCCCCGGGACAGGGAACACTGGAGCTTTCTTT. This gives the protein CTTPGTGNTGAFF.

This clonotype has ten or more counts. V gene TRBV7-8 combines with J gene TRBJ2-3; 7 bases are shared with TRBD1. The CDR3 is made up of 14 amino acids. With V trimmed by 2 bases and J by 7 bases, 6 bases remained unmatched. Germline-derived CDR1 and CDR2 are SGHVS and FQNEAQ. The CDR3 DNA is TGTGCCAGCAGCTTACTTCGGACAGGCTATACGCAGTATTTT. The encoded protein is CASSLLRTGYTQYF.

On this clonotype: A read error may explain this, as a much larger clone is one base away. The chain combines TRBV29-1 with TRBJ2-5, with unresolved D. V dropped 7 bases and J dropped 2 bases, with 17 bases sitting between them. Germline CDR1 SQVTM, CDR2 ANQGSEA. The CDR3 runs 14 residues. The CDR3 nucleotides are TGCAGCGCCTACTCTTTGGCGTTACAAGAGACCCAGTACTTC. The encoded protein is CSAYSLALQETQYF.